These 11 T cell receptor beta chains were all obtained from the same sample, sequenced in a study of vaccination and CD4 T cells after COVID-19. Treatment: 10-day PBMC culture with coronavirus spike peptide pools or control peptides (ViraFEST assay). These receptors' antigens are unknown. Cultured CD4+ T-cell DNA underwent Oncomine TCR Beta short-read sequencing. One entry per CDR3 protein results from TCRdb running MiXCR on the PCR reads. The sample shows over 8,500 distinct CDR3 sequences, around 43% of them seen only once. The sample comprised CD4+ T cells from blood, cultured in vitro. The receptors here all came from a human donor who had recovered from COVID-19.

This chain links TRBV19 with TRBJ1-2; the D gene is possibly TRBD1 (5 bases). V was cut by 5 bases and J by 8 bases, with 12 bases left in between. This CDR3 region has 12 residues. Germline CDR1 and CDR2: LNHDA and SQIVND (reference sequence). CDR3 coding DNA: TGTGCCAGTAGTGCCTCAGGGCGCGGCTACACCTTC. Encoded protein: CASSASGRGYTF.

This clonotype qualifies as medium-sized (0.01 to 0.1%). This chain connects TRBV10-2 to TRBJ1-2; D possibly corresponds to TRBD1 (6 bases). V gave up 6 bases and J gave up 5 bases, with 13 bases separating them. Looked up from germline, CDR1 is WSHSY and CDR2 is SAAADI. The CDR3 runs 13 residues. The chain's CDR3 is CASSIDRQYGYTF. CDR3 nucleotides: TGCGCCAGCAGCATCGACAGGCAGTATGGCTACACCTTC.

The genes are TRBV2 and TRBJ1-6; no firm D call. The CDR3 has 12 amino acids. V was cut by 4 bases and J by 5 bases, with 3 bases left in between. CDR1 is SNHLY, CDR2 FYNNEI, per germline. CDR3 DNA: TGTGCCAGCAGTGGAAATAATTCACCCCTCCACTTT. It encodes CASSGNNSPLHF.

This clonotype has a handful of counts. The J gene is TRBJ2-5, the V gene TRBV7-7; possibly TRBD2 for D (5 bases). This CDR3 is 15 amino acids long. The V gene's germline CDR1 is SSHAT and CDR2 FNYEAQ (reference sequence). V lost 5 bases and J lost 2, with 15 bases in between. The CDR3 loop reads CASSHLLGVQETQYF. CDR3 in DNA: TGTGCCAGCAGCCACTTGCTCGGGGTGCAAGAGACCCAGTACTTC.

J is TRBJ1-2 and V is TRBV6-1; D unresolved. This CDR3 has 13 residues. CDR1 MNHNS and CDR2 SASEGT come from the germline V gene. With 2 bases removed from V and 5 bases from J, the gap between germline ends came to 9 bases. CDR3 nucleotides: TGTGCCAGCAGTGAACAGGTTTCATATGGCTACACCTTC. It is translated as CASSEQVSYGYTF.

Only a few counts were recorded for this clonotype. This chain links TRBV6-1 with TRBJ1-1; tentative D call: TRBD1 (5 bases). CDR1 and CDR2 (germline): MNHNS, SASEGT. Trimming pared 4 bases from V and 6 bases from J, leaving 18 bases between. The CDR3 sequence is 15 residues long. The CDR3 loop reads CASSGSQGRVPEAFF. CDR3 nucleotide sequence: TGTGCCAGCAGTGGATCCCAGGGAAGGGTCCCTGAAGCTTTCTTT.

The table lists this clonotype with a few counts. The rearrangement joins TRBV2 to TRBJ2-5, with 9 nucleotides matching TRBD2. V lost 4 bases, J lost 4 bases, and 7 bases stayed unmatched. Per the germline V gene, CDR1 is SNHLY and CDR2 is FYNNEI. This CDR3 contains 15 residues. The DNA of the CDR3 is TGTGCCAGCAGTGCTTCCCTAGCGGGGCGAGAGACCCAGTACTTC. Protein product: CASSASLAGRETQYF. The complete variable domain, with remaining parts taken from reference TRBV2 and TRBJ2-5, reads EPEVTQTPSHQVTQMGQEVILRCVPISNHLYFYWYRQILGQKVEFLVSFYNNEISEKSEIFDDQFSVERPDGSNFTLKIRSTKLEDSAMYFCASSASLAGRETQYFGPGTRLLVL.

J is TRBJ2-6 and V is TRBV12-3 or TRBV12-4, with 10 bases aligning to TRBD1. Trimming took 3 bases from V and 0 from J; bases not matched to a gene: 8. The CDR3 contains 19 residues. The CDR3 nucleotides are TGTGCCAGCAGTTTTCCAACGACAGGGGGCTTCTCTGGGGCCAACGTCCTGACTTTC. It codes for CASSFPTTGGFSGANVLTF.

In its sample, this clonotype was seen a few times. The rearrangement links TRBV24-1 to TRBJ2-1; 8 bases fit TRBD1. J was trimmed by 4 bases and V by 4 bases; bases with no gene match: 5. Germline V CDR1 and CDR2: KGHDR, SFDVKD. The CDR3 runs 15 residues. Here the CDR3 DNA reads TGTGCCACCAGTGAAACTAGACAGGGGTACAATGAGCAGTTCTTC. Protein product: CATSETRQGYNEQFF.

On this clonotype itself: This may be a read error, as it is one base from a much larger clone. The CDR3 here is CASSGTNRSPLHF. CDR3 DNA: TGTGCCAGCAGTGGGACTAACCGGTCACCCCTCCACTTT. The V gene is TRBV2, the J gene TRBJ1-6; D is uncertain. Trimming took off 4 bases at V and 10 bases at J, with 11 bases between the two ends. The V gene's germline CDR1 is SNHLY and CDR2 FYNNEI. The CDR3 sequence is 13 residues long.

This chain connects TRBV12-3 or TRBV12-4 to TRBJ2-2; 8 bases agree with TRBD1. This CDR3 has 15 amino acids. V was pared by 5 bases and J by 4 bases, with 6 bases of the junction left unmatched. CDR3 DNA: TGTGCCAGCAGTCCGGGACAGGTGGGCACCGGGGAGCTGTTTTTT. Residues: CASSPGQVGTGELFF.